The rows below give T cell receptor beta chains drawn from one sample of a study of brain T cells in children with intractable seizures. Assay: immunoSEQ multiplex PCR; the TCRdb copy retains only in-frame clones and omits some. The sample carries roughly 69,000 clones, 90% to 96% recorded once. The sequencing used peripheral blood, collected at surgery. These TCRs come from a boy in the first two years of life with focal cortical dysplasia and intractable seizures. Both conserved end residues are part of each CDR3. D genes are given only for firm matches. Expanded clones get a size class; other rows say once, few or many, or leave the size out.

d_gene	v_gene	j_gene	abundance	CDR3nt	CDR3aa
NA	TRBV10-3	TRBJ1-1	NA	TGTGCCATCAGTGGTGGGCAGGGGAGCCCGAACACTGAAGCTTTCTTT	CAISGGQGSPNTEAFF
TRBD1	TRBV5-1	TRBJ1-2	NA	TGCGCCAGCAGCTTGCCCGGACAGGGTCGCGGCTACACCTTC	CASSLPGQGRGYTF
TRBD1	TRBV2	TRBJ2-7	medium-sized	TGTGCCAGCAGTGACCCCTTTGGGACAGAGAGCTCCTACGAGCAGTACTTC	CASSDPFGTESSYEQYF
NA	TRBV3-1/TRBV3-2	TRBJ1-1	NA	TGTGCCAGCAGCCGTTCACAGGTGAACACTGAAGCTTTCTTT	CASSRSQVNTEAFF
NA	TRBV11-2	TRBJ1-1	NA	TGTGCCAGCAGCTTACCGCTGGCCGAAGCTTTCTTT	CASSLPLAEAFF
NA	TRBV15	TRBJ2-3	NA	TGTGCCACCAGCAGAGATGGGGTCGGCGGGACGGCCTCTAGCACAGATACGCAGTATTTT	CATSRDGVGGTASSTDTQYF
NA	TRBV18	TRBJ1-1	NA	TGTGCCAGCTCACCACTCCGCTTAATGAACACTGAAGCTTTCTTT	CASSPLRLMNTEAFF
NA	TRBV4-3	TRBJ1-1	once	TGCGCCAGCAGCCAAGATCTGTCCCTGTTCTCGGGGAGGAACACTGAAGCTTTCTTT	CASSQDLSLFSGRNTEAFF
TRBD1	TRBV18	TRBJ2-6	NA	TGTGCCAGCTCACCAGAGACAGGGGCGACAGGGGCCAACGTCCTGACTTTC	CASSPETGATGANVLTF
TRBD1	TRBV28	TRBJ2-2	once	TGTGCCAGCAGTTCGGGACAGGGGAACACCGGGGAGCTGTTTTTT	CASSSGQGNTGELFF
TRBD1	TRBV28	TRBJ2-4	NA	TGTGCCAGCAGTTTTCTGGCGTTGGGCAGGGGGCTAGCCAAAAACATTCAGTACTTC	CASSFLALGRGLAKNIQYF
TRBD2	TRBV3-1/TRBV3-2	TRBJ2-3	NA	TGTGCCAGCAGCCAAGATGTCGGGTTTAGCGGGGGGGCCGGATACACAGATACGCAGTATTTT	CASSQDVGFSGGAGYTDTQYF
NA	TRBV10-3	TRBJ1-2	NA	TGTGCCATCAGTGAGTTGGGGGCCGCTCGGGATAACTATGGCTACACCTTC	CAISELGAARDNYGYTF
NA	TRBV10-3	TRBJ2-4	NA	TGTGCCATCAGTGCGGCTGGGGGGCGTGGGAACATTCAGTACTTC	CAISAAGGRGNIQYF
NA	TRBV7-3	TRBJ2-5	NA	TGTGCCAGCAGCTTATACAGGCAAGAGACCCAGTACTTC	CASSLYRQETQYF
NA	TRBV7-8	TRBJ1-3	NA	TGTGCCAGCAGCTCGGGGATTAAGGGGAACACCATATATTTT	CASSSGIKGNTIYF
TRBD2	TRBV11-2	TRBJ2-7	NA	TGTGCCAGCAGCTCCCTAATCAGACTAGCGGGCCTGAGAACCTACGAGCAGTACTTC	CASSSLIRLAGLRTYEQYF
NA	TRBV11-2	TRBJ2-7	NA	TGTGCCAGCAGCTTTGAAGGACACCCGGCCTACGAGCAGTACTTC	CASSFEGHPAYEQYF
TRBD2	TRBV5-1	TRBJ2-7	NA	TGCGCCAGCAGCTTCGCGGGGGGCTCCTACGAGCAGTACTTC	CASSFAGGSYEQYF
NA	TRBV4-2	TRBJ1-1	NA	TGTGCCAGCAGCCATATTTCTGAGGGGGCTGAAGCTTTCTTT	CASSHISEGAEAFF
NA	TRBV5-6	TRBJ2-5	NA	TGTGCCAGCAGCTTGGCCTTGTGGGGGCCGGGGAAGACCCAGTACTTC	CASSLALWGPGKTQYF
TRBD1	TRBV5-4	TRBJ2-7	NA	TGTGCCAGCAGCTCCCCGGGACAGGCCTCCTACGAGCAGTACTTC	CASSSPGQASYEQYF
TRBD1	TRBV5-5	TRBJ1-2	NA	TGTGCCAGCAGCCCCCGGGTACAGGGGGCCCCATATGGCTACACCTTC	CASSPRVQGAPYGYTF
NA	TRBV4-3	TRBJ1-4	NA	TGCGCCAGCAGCCAAGAGACCGCAACTAATGAAAAACTGTTTTTT	CASSQETATNEKLFF
TRBD1	TRBV19	TRBJ1-2	NA	TGTGCCAGTTACAGGGGGATCTATGGCTACACCTTC	CASYRGIYGYTF
NA	TRBV18	TRBJ2-5	NA	TGTGCCAGCTCATCACCGGGAACCCAGTACTTC	CASSSPGTQYF
NA	TRBV5-5	TRBJ2-5	NA	TGTGCCAGCAGCTTGCCGGGGATCCAAGAGACCCAGTACTTC	CASSLPGIQETQYF
NA	TRBV7-9	TRBJ2-1	NA	TGTGCCAGCAGCTTAAGTCGCGTGCTGGAGGAGCAGTTCTTC	CASSLSRVLEEQFF
NA	TRBV29-1	TRBJ1-1	NA	TGCAGCGTTGGAGGACAGACTGAAGCTTTCTTT	CSVGGQTEAFF
TRBD2	TRBV13	TRBJ2-5	NA	TGTGCCAGCAGCATGCCAGGGGCTAGCGGGAGGGAAGAGACCCAGTACTTC	CASSMPGASGREETQYF
TRBD2	TRBV27	TRBJ2-3	NA	TGTGCCAGCAGTTTAGTGGCGGGAGGGGCCCCCCGCACAGATACGCAGTATTTT	CASSLVAGGAPRTDTQYF
TRBD1	TRBV18	TRBJ2-5	NA	TGTGCCAGCTCACCGTACCCGACAGGGGCGGGGGAGACCCAGTACTTC	CASSPYPTGAGETQYF
NA	TRBV7-2	TRBJ1-1	NA	TGTGCCAGCAGCCTAAGGTCTGAAAACACTGAAGCTTTCTTT	CASSLRSENTEAFF
NA	TRBV18	TRBJ1-4	NA	TGTGCCAGCTCACCACAGGGTAGATATGAAAAACTGTTTTTT	CASSPQGRYEKLFF
NA	TRBV9	TRBJ2-7	once	TGTGCCAGCAGCGGACTAGGTCTTCGCGAGCAGTACTTC	CASSGLGLREQYF
NA	TRBV6-5	TRBJ2-1	NA	TGTGCCAGCAGCTACCAGACTAGAACCGCCTACAATGAGCAGTTCTTC	CASSYQTRTAYNEQFF
NA	TRBV4-1	TRBJ2-5	NA	TGCGCCAGCAGCCAAGTTGTGGGAGAAGAGACCCAGTACTTC	CASSQVVGEETQYF
TRBD1	TRBV18	TRBJ1-4	once	TGTGCCAGCTCACCATCCGGGACAGGGATCTTCAGGGAAAAACTGTTTTTT	CASSPSGTGIFREKLFF
TRBD1	TRBV7-9	TRBJ1-5	NA	TGTGCCAGCAGCTTAAGAGGACAGGGGACCTATGGCAATCAGCCCCAGCATTTT	CASSLRGQGTYGNQPQHF
TRBD2	TRBV29-1	TRBJ2-1	NA	TGCAGCGTTGGTAGCGGGCGTGGCTCCTACAATGAGCAGTTCTTC	CSVGSGRGSYNEQFF
NA	TRBV5-6	TRBJ2-5	NA	TGTGCCAGCAGCCGAGGGCCTTATGGAGGTGAGACCCAGTACTTC	CASSRGPYGGETQYF
TRBD1	TRBV6-5	TRBJ1-2	NA	TGTGCCAGCAGCGTAACAGGGGCGGCTGGCTACACCTTC	CASSVTGAAGYTF
NA	TRBV2	TRBJ2-7	once	TGTGCCAGCAGTGAAGGGGGGCAGTACTTC	CASSEGGQYF
NA	TRBV7-9	TRBJ2-2	NA	TGTGCCAGCAGCTTAGAAGGGGCCGGGGAGCTGTTTTTT	CASSLEGAGELFF
NA	TRBV6-5	TRBJ2-2	NA	TGTGCCAGCTGGAGGGCGAACACCGGGGAGCTGTTTTTT	CASWRANTGELFF
TRBD2	TRBV7-8	TRBJ2-7	NA	TGTGCCAGCAGCGATGGAGGGACTAGCGGGCGACCCTATACCTACGAGCAGTACTTC	CASSDGGTSGRPYTYEQYF
NA	TRBV2	TRBJ2-3	once	TGTGCCAGCAGACACGTGGGGGTAGGGGGCACAGATACGCAGTATTTT	CASRHVGVGGTDTQYF